This T cell receptor (beta chain) emerged from a study of blood T cells in healthy people across ages. Alongside a J-beta primer mix, a sample-barcoded 5' primer served in a second PCR lasting about 7 to 12 cycles. Sequencing yielded, for each sample, at least 3 million paired-end reads carrying CDR3. TCRdb analysed the 5' RACE reads with MiXCR anew, one entry per CDR3 protein. The table has 800,000 to 950,000 distinct CDR3 sequences, about 28% seen once. Donors were healthy Caucasian individuals from Russia aged roughly 6 to 95. No fewer than 5.5 micrograms of total RNA were isolated from every sample. The same sample was also studied in work on T cells of mothers and their children. That investigation notes: Slightly higher overlap, not significant, was seen in related mother-child pairs than in unrelated pairs.

The source of this sequence is a woman in her forties in good health. Sequenced input: blood.

CDR3 nucleotide sequence: TGTGCCAGCAGCTCCCCTTACGGACGCACAGATACGCAGTATTTT. Translating it yields CASSSPYGRTDTQYF. The chain joins TRBV7-2 to TRBJ2-3; no definite D call. The CDR3 is 15 residues long. Germline-derived CDR1 and CDR2 are SGHTA and FQGNSA. V lost 4 bases and J 1 base, leaving 12 bases between the germline ends.